This TCR beta chain emerged from a study of shared clonotypes between healthy human individuals. Findings of the study overall: The generation probabilities recorded for non-shared clonotypes fell below those of clonotypes shared by all four donors. Roughly 5% of naive CD4 clonotypes were shared across a handful of donors. What naive subsets generally showed was a larger estimated richness than memory subsets showed.

From germline, CDR1 is SGHDT and CDR2 YYEEEE. Trimming shortened V by 2 bases and J by 7 bases, and 10 bases separated the two germline ends. This CDR3 has 13 amino acids. Using immunoSEQ multiplex PCR, the repertoire was profiled, and TCRdb retains in-frame clones only, with some absent. Of 2 million to 2.5 million clones listed, around 92% were seen once; the top ten hold approximately 0.4%. With respect to this clone: Its target is not known.

This TCR came from a man in his late teens or twenties in good health. Some clones in this sample may be carry-over from other donors' samples. The material sequenced was naive CD4+ T cells from PBMCs. Subset here: CD45RA+ positively selected. The V call is TRBV5-6, the J call TRBJ2-1; the D is unclear. The CDR3 region is CASSFSPPNEQFF. CDR3 DNA sequence: TGTGCCAGCAGCTTCTCCCCCCCAAATGAGCAGTTCTTC.